The clone carrying this TCR beta chain showed up many times. The sample originates from a study of CD8 T cells in ankylosing spondylitis. TCRdb reprocessed the 5' RACE reads with MiXCR, giving one entry per CDR3 protein. The data contain roughly 90,000 distinct CDR3 sequences, almost 8.5% of them singletons. CDR1 SGHRS and CDR2 YFSETQ come from the germline V gene. The CDR3 covers 15 residues. Trimming removed 0 bases from V and 2 bases from J, with 12 bases in between. Sample: blood, either unsorted or a sorted T cell fraction (not recorded which). The sequence was collected from a male donor with ankylosing spondylitis or in good health (not recorded which). The rearrangement links TRBV5-1 to TRBJ2-7; tentative D call: TRBD2 (6 bases). The CDR3 bases are TGCGCCAGCAGCTTGGTTTCGGAGGGGACCTACGAGCAGTACTTC. It is translated as CASSLVSEGTYEQYF.